This T cell receptor beta chain comes out of a study of T cell repertoires in cytomegalovirus infection. Study-wide context: Both recently identified HLA-C-restricted and well-studied HLA-B-restricted CMV epitopes were used in the study.

CDR1 is DFQATT and CDR2 is SNEGSKA in the germline V gene (reference sequence). The CDR3 is 18 residues long. The J segment lost 3 bases and the V segment lost 3 bases, leaving 14 bases of the junction unmatched. TCRdb passed the reads through MiXCR, listing each CDR3 protein once. The sample consists of about 770,000 distinct CDR3 sequences, about 27% of them appearing once. This clonotype was observed a handful of times. Its specificity is unknown. This specimen was cultured CD8+ T cells from PBMCs, taken from culture after CMV antigen stimulation. The chain combines TRBV20-1 with TRBJ2-4; the match to TRBD2 covers 10 bases. This sequence originates from a human donor in good health (CMV status not recorded). Some clones in this sample may be carry-over from other donors' samples. CDR3 in amino acids: CSARSPLDQRGGKNIQYF. The CDR3, as DNA: TGCAGTGCTAGGTCCCCTCTAGATCAGCGGGGGGGCAAAAACATTCAGTACTTC.